The T cell receptor beta chain under discussion was sequenced for a study of T-cell reconstitution after alpha-beta-depleted transplantation in children. Preparing the TCRbeta library involved the use of unique molecular identifiers. TCRdb reprocessed the PCR reads with MiXCR, giving one entry per CDR3 protein. The sample shows around 480,000 distinct CDR3 sequences, 32% of them seen only once. V dropped 3 bases and J dropped 4; count of bases not matched to a gene: 5. The germline gives CDR1 SGHKS, CDR2 YYEKEE (reference sequence). The CDR3 runs 14 residues. The table lists this clonotype with a few counts.

The V gene is TRBV5-5, the J gene TRBJ1-1; 8 nucleotides match TRBD1. This sequence originates from a human donor who donated a stem cell graft to a child with aplastic anemia. The input for sequencing was PBMCs from the stem cell graft donor, taken from the stem cell graft. The CDR3 DNA sequence: TGTGCCAGCAGCTCCGGGACAGGCGCCACTGAAGCTTTCTTT. This codes for CASSSGTGATEAFF.